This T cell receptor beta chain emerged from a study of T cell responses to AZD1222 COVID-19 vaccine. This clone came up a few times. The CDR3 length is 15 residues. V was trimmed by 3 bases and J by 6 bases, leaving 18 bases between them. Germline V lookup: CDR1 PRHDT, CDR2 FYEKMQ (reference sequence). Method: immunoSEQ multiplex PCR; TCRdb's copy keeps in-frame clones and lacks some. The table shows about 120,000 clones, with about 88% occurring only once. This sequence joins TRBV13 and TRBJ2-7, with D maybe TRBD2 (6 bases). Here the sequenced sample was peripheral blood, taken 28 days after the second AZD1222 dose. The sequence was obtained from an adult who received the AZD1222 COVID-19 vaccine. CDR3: CASSFGASGPGEQYF. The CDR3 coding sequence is TGTGCCAGCAGCTTCGGTGCGAGCGGGCCCGGCGAGCAGTACTTC.